This T cell receptor (beta chain) was profiled in a study of a mutant IDH1 vaccine in newly diagnosed glioma. Time point specified: week 47, end of study. A single vaccine dose contained 300 ug of mutant IDH1 20-mer peptide, and topical imiquimod was used with it. Turning to this clone: The antigen remains undetermined.

This CDR3 has 13 amino acids. Germline V gives CDR1 LNHDA, CDR2 SQIVND (reference sequence). V lost 2 bases and J lost 0, with 4 bases in between. TCRdb keeps only in-frame clones here, not all; method: immunoSEQ multiplex PCR. The repertoire holds roughly 25,000 clones, with 82% as singletons. The receptor's source is a man in his forties with glioma. Some clones in this sample may be carry-over from other donors' samples. The sample in question was PBMCs, obtained from a glioma patient whose treatment included an IDH1 peptide vaccine. V gene TRBV19 combines with J gene TRBJ2-5; D remains unclear. DNA for the CDR3: TGTGCCAGTAGTATAAAAGACCAAGAGACCCAGTACTTC. Residues: CASSIKDQETQYF.